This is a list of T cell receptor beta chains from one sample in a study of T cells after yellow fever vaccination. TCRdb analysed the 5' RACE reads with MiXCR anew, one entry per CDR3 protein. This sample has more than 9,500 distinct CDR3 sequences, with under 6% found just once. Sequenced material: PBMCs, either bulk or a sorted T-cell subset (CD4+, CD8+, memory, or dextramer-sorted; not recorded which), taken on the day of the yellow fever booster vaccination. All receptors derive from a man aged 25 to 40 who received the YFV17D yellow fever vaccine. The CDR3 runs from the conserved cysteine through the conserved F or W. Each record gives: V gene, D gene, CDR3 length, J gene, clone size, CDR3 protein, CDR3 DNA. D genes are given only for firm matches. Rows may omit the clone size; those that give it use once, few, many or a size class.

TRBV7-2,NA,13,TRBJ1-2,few,CASSLGGGAGYTF,TGTGCCAGCAGCTTAGGTGGGGGCGCAGGCTACACCTTC
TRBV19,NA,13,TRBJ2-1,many,CASRLPEANEQFF,TGTGCCAGTAGACTCCCCGAGGCAAATGAGCAGTTCTTC
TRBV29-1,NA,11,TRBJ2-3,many,CSVDYTDTQYF,TGCAGCGTTGACTACACAGATACGCAGTATTTT
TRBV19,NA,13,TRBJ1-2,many,CASSDVGNYGYTF,TGTGCCAGTAGTGACGTCGGAAACTATGGCTACACCTTC
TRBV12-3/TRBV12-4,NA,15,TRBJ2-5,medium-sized,CASSYGTHGRETQYF,TGTGCCAGCAGTTACGGCACCCACGGAAGAGAGACCCAGTACTTC
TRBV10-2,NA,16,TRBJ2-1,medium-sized,CASSDRAGSSYNEQFF,TGCGCCAGCAGTGATAGGGCGGGAAGCTCCTACAATGAGCAGTTCTTC
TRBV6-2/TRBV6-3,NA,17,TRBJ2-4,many,CASTSHSGNRAKNIQYF,TGTGCCAGCACCTCTCACTCAGGGAACAGGGCCAAAAACATTCAGTACTTC
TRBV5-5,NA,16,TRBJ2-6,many,CASSLAGGRAANVLTF,TGTGCCAGCAGCTTGGCCGGGGGCCGGGCGGCCAACGTCCTGACTTTC
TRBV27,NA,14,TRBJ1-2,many,CASSIPGRGDGYTF,TGTGCCAGCAGTATCCCGGGACGGGGGGATGGCTACACCTTC
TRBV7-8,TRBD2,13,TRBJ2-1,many,CASGGRALDEQFF,TGTGCCAGCGGCGGGAGGGCCTTGGATGAGCAGTTCTTC
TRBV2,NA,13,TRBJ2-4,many,CASPTALKNIQYF,TGTGCCAGTCCGACAGCCTTAAAAAACATTCAGTACTTC
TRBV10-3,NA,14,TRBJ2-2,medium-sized,CAIERSPGTGELFF,TGTGCCATCGAACGGTCCCCGGGAACCGGGGAGCTGTTTTTT
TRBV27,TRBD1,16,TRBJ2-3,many,CASRLVPGQGRNTQYF,TGTGCCAGCAGGCTAGTACCGGGACAGGGAAGGAATACGCAGTATTTT
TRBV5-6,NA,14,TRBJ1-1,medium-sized,CASSLLARNTEAFF,TGTGCCAGCAGCTTGTTGGCCCGGAACACTGAAGCTTTCTTT
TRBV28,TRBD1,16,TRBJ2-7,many,CASSLPSRTGGYEQYF,TGTGCCAGCAGTTTACCCTCCCGGACAGGGGGTTACGAGCAGTACTTC
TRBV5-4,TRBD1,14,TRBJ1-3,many,CASSDRGAGNTIYF,TGTGCCAGCAGCGACAGGGGAGCTGGAAACACCATATATTTT
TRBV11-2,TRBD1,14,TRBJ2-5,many,CASSLEDRGSTQYF,TGTGCCAGCAGCTTAGAAGACAGGGGCTCTACCCAGTACTTC
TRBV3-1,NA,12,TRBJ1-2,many,CASSQESGGYTF,TGTGCCAGCAGCCAGGAGTCCGGGGGCTACACCTTC
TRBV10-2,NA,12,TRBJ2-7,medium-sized,CASSPVSYEQYF,TGCGCCAGCAGTCCGGTCTCCTACGAGCAGTACTTC
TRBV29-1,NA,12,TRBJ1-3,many,CSVRAGGNTIYF,TGCAGCGTTCGGGCGGGGGGGAACACCATATATTTT
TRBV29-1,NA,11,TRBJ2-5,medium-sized,CSVGPRETQYF,TGCAGCGTTGGACCGCGGGAGACCCAGTACTTC
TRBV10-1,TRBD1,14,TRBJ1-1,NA,CASSSGGTGTEAFF,TGCGCCAGCAGTTCCGGGGGGACAGGTACTGAAGCTTTCTTT
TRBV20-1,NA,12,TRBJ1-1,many,CSARTWNTEAFF,TGCAGTGCTAGAACCTGGAACACTGAAGCTTTCTTT
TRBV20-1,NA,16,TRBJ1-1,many,CSARPAVSPSSTEAFF,TGCAGTGCTAGGCCCGCCGTGAGCCCCTCGAGCACTGAAGCTTTCTTT
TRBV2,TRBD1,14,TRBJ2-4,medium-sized,CASSEDRGEDIQYF,TGTGCCAGCAGTGAGGACAGGGGGGAAGACATTCAGTACTTC
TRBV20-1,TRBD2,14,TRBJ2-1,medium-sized,CSASLTSGRGEQFF,TGCAGTGCTAGTTTGACTAGCGGGAGAGGTGAGCAGTTCTTC
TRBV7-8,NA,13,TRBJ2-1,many,CASNRPPYNEQFF,TGTGCCAGCAACCGCCCCCCTTACAATGAGCAGTTCTTC
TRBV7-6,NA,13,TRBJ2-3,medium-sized,CASSLVGADTQYF,TGTGCCAGCAGCTTAGTAGGCGCAGATACGCAGTATTTT
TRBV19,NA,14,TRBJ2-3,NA,CASSIDGRSDTQYF,TGTGCCAGTAGTATAGATGGCAGATCAGATACGCAGTATTTT
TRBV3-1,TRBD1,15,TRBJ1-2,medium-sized,CASSTRTGGIYGYTF,TGTGCCAGCAGCACACGGACAGGGGGAATCTATGGCTACACCTTC
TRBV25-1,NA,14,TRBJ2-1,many,CASSVHSSYNEQFF,TGTGCCAGCAGTGTTCACTCTTCCTACAATGAGCAGTTCTTC
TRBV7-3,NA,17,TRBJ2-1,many,CASSYVGAGGNNNEQFF,TGTGCCAGCAGCTATGTCGGGGCAGGAGGAAACAACAATGAGCAGTTCTTC
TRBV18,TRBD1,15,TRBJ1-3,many,CASSPGTGYGNTIYF,TGTGCCAGCTCACCCGGGACAGGGTATGGAAACACCATATATTTT
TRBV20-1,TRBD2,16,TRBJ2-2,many,CSARPRTSGSNGELFF,TGCAGTGCTAGACCTAGGACTAGCGGGAGTAACGGGGAGCTGTTTTTT
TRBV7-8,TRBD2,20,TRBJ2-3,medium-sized,CASSSLAGTSGRRSSNTQYF,TGTGCCAGCAGCTCCCTGGCCGGGACTAGCGGGAGGAGAAGTTCAAATACGCAGTATTTT
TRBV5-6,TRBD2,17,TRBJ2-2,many,CASSLPGLASNTGELFF,TGTGCCAGCAGCTTGCCGGGACTAGCCTCGAACACCGGGGAGCTGTTTTTT
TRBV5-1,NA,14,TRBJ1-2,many,CASSLGTGPYGYTF,TGCGCCAGCAGCTTGGGTACAGGCCCCTATGGCTACACCTTC
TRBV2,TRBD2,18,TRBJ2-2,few,CAISLAGILEPNTGELFF,TGTGCCATCAGTTTAGCGGGAATTCTAGAACCGAACACCGGGGAGCTGTTTTTT
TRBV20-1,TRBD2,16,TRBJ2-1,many,CSATGASGSPGNEQFF,TGCAGTGCTACAGGGGCTAGCGGGAGCCCAGGGAATGAGCAGTTCTTC
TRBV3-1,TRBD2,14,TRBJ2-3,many,CASSQGGLPDTQYF,TGTGCCAGCAGCCAAGGGGGACTACCAGATACGCAGTATTTT
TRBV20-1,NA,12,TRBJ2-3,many,CSAMRGRDTQYF,TGCAGTGCTATGCGGGGAAGGGATACGCAGTATTTT
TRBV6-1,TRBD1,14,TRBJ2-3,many,CASGQQGTVFTQYF,TGTGCCAGCGGACAACAGGGGACAGTTTTTACGCAGTATTTT
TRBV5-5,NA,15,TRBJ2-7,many,CASSLRSPGTYEQYF,TGTGCCAGCAGCTTGCGTAGCCCCGGGACCTACGAGCAGTACTTC
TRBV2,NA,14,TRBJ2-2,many,CASNVDSNTGELFF,TGTGCCAGCAACGTAGACTCGAACACCGGGGAGCTGTTTTTT
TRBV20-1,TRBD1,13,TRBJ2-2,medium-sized,CSAGQGVTGELFF,TGCAGCGCGGGACAGGGGGTCACCGGGGAGCTGTTTTTT
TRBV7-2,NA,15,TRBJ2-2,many,CASSNPGLHTGELFF,TGTGCCAGCAGCAATCCAGGACTTCACACCGGGGAGCTGTTTTTT
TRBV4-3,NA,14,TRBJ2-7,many,CASSQGQRTYEQYF,TGCGCCAGCAGCCAAGGGCAGAGAACCTACGAGCAGTACTTC
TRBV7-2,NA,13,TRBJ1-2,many,CASSFTGAGGYTF,TGTGCCAGCAGCTTCACGGGGGCGGGGGGCTACACCTTC
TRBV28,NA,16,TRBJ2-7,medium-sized,CASSLNGGTGGYEQYF,TGTGCCAGCAGCCTCAACGGGGGGACAGGTGGATACGAGCAGTACTTC
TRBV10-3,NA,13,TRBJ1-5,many,CAISIKQDQPQHF,TGTGCCATCAGCATAAAACAGGATCAGCCCCAGCATTTT
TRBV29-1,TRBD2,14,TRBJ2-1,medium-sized,CSVRQLAGVLEQFF,TGCAGCGTCAGACAGCTAGCGGGAGTGCTTGAGCAGTTCTTC
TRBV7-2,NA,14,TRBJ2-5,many,CASSISSPMGTQYF,TGTGCCAGCAGCATTTCGTCCCCTATGGGGACCCAGTACTTC